The rows below give T cell receptor beta chains drawn from one sample of a study of vaccination and CD4 T cells after COVID-19. Their target antigens are unknown. TCRdb reanalysed the PCR reads using MiXCR and keeps one entry per CDR3 protein. The profile shows about 6,400 distinct CDR3 sequences, roughly 71% of them singletons. The sequenced sample consisted of CD4+ T cells from blood, cultured in vitro. Source of these receptors: a human donor who had recovered from COVID-19. CDR3s include the opening cysteine and the closing phenylalanine or tryptophan. The D gene is left open where the match is weak. Size is omitted from some rows. Given values are once, few, many or a class for expanded clones.

clone_size	d_call	j_call	v_call	cdr3_nt	cdr3_aa
few	TRBD1	TRBJ1-5	TRBV7-8	TGTGCCAGCAGCGCAGACAGGGGCAATCAGCCCCAGCATTTT	CASSADRGNQPQHF
-	-	TRBJ2-7	TRBV12-3/TRBV12-4	TGTGCCAGCAGTATCCGTGGGGGGGCAGGCTACGAGCAGTACTTC	CASSIRGGAGYEQYF
-	TRBD1	TRBJ2-1	TRBV2	TGTGCCAGCAGTCGGGACAGGGGACGGAACAATGAGCAGTTCTTC	CASSRDRGRNNEQFF
-	-	TRBJ1-1	TRBV2	TGTGCCAGCCAGCAGTCCAGGGACACTGAAGCTTTCTTT	CASQQSRDTEAFF
-	-	TRBJ2-2	TRBV6-1	TGTGCCAGCATTAACACCGGGGAGCTGTTTTTT	CASINTGELFF
-	TRBD2	TRBJ2-2	TRBV6-1	TGTGCCAGCAGTGAATTCGGGGGGAGTTACACCGGGGAGCTGTTTTTT	CASSEFGGSYTGELFF
-	-	TRBJ2-3	TRBV27	TGTGCCAGCAGGCCAACTCAGGGTGGGGGCACAGATACGCAGTATTTT	CASRPTQGGGTDTQYF
-	-	TRBJ2-2	TRBV27	TGTGCCAGCAGTTTCCGATTGAACACCGGGGAGCTGTTTTTT	CASSFRLNTGELFF
-	-	TRBJ2-7	TRBV28	TGTGCCAGCACCCAGGGTCCCCGCGAGGACTACGAGCAGTACTTC	CASTQGPREDYEQYF
few	-	TRBJ1-1	TRBV5-1	TGCGCCAGCAGCTTGGGACCCAGGGACACTGAAGCTTTCTTT	CASSLGPRDTEAFF
-	TRBD1	TRBJ1-6	TRBV5-1	TGCGCCAGCAGCTCGTGGGACAGTAATAATTCACCCCTCCACTTT	CASSSWDSNNSPLHF
medium-sized	-	TRBJ2-3	TRBV4-2	TGTGCCAGCAGCCAAGATATCGCCAGCCAGGTGACAGATACGCAGTATTTT	CASSQDIASQVTDTQYF
large	TRBD1	TRBJ1-1	TRBV7-8	TGTGCCAGCAGCTTTACCGACAGGGGGAACACTGAAGCTTTCTTT	CASSFTDRGNTEAFF
-	-	TRBJ1-3	TRBV6-5	TGTGCCAGCAGTTACTCGGAAGGGGTCGGGGTTAACTCTGGAAACACCATATATTTT	CASSYSEGVGVNSGNTIYF
-	TRBD1	TRBJ1-5	TRBV20-1	TGCAGTGCCCTAAACCCTCGGGACAGTTCCCGCAATCAGCCCCAGCATTTT	CSALNPRDSSRNQPQHF
-	-	TRBJ1-5	TRBV7-3	TGTGCCAGCAGCCGGGGCCCCAATCAGCCCCAGCATTTT	CASSRGPNQPQHF
-	TRBD2	TRBJ2-3	TRBV6-4	TGTGCCAGCAGTGACGGCAGGGAGGGGAAACGGTATTTT	CASSDGREGKRYF
-	TRBD1	TRBJ1-4	TRBV12-3/TRBV12-4	TGTGCCAGCAGACCTGACAGGGGAAGAGGACGTGAAAAACTGTTTTTT	CASRPDRGRGREKLFF
few	-	TRBJ1-1	TRBV6-1	TGTGCCGCGTATGGGGGCACTGAAGCTTTCTTT	CAAYGGTEAFF
once	TRBD2	TRBJ2-3	TRBV20-1	TGCAGTGCTAGGGCTACTAGCGGGGGGCCCACAGATACGCAGTATTTT	CSARATSGGPTDTQYF
-	-	TRBJ2-5	TRBV7-2	TGTGCCAGCAGTTCCCCCCCTAGAGAGACCCAGTACTTC	CASSSPPRETQYF
medium-sized	-	TRBJ2-2	TRBV4-1	TGCGCCAGCGAACCGGGACATTCGAACACCGGGGAGCTGTTTTTT	CASEPGHSNTGELFF
-	-	TRBJ2-6	TRBV27	TGTGCCAGCAGTCCTACGGGCCCTGGGGCCAACGTCCTGACTTTC	CASSPTGPGANVLTF
-	-	TRBJ1-6	TRBV20-1	TGCAGTGCTAGGGACGATCGGACCTATAATTCACCCCTCCACTTT	CSARDDRTYNSPLHF
-	TRBD2	TRBJ2-7	TRBV28	TGTGCCAGCAGGGATAGCGGGAGGATGTACGAGCAGTACTTC	CASRDSGRMYEQYF